What follows are 27 T cell receptor beta chains derived from one specimen sequenced in a study of CD8 T cells in ankylosing spondylitis. TCRdb re-called the 5' RACE reads with MiXCR, one entry per CDR3 protein. The table records hundreds of thousands of distinct CDR3 sequences, about 17% of them present only once. Study-level findings and limits: One TCR beta motif, made up of eight or nine highly homologous variants, appeared characteristic of ankylosing spondylitis blood.

These receptors have no identified antigens. The sequenced sample was blood, either unsorted or a sorted T cell fraction (not recorded which). These receptor sequences come from a male donor with ankylosing spondylitis.

The rearrangement uses TRBV2 and TRBJ2-1; TRBD2 aligns across 9 bases. Germline CDR1 is SNHLY and CDR2 is FYNNEI. The CDR3 consists of 15 residues. V shed 7 bases and J 5 bases; nucleotides not matched to a gene: 9. CDR3 sequence reads: CASKWKRGVDNEQFF. CDR3 nucleotide sequence: TGTGCCAGCAAGTGGAAGCGGGGGGTAGACAATGAGCAGTTCTTC.

This clonotype was seen a few times. The chain is built from TRBV3-1 and TRBJ2-5, with D tentatively TRBD1 or TRBD2 (5 bases each). The V gene's germline CDR1 is LGHDT and CDR2 YNNKEL (reference sequence). The V and J ends lost 5 bases and 1 base respectively, with 17 bases between them. The length of the CDR3 is 16 residues. The chain's CDR3 is CASSSTGWGIQETQYF. The DNA of the CDR3 is TGTGCCAGCAGCTCAACGGGATGGGGGATCCAAGAGACCCAGTACTTC.

This clonotype came up many times. The gene calls are TRBV7-2 and TRBJ2-7, with D possibly being TRBD2 (6 bases). The V end lost 1 base, the J end lost 1 base, and 8 bases lay between the germline ends. This CDR3 is built from 14 residues. Germline V gene data show CDR1 as SGHTA and CDR2 as FQGNSA. CDR3 residues: CASSLGRGSYEQYF. CDR3 nucleotide sequence: TGTGCCAGCAGCTTAGGGCGGGGTTCCTACGAGCAGTACTTC. Together with reference TRBV7-2 and TRBJ2-7, the CDR3 gives the full variable domain: GAGVSQSPSNKVTEKGKDVELRCDPISGHTALYWYRQSLGQGLEFLIYFQGNSAPDKSGLPSDRFSAERTGGSVSTLTIQRTQQEDSAVYLCASSLGRGSYEQYFGPGTRLTVT.

Many counts were recorded for this clonotype. The V and J genes are TRBV12-3 or TRBV12-4 and TRBJ2-1, with D unresolved. The germline V and J ends were trimmed by 0 bases and 5 bases, with 5 bases remaining between them. The CDR3 runs 13 residues. The CDR3 nucleotides read TGTGCCAGCAGTTTAGCTTGGGACAATGAGCAGTTCTTC. It yields the protein CASSLAWDNEQFF.

This clonotype was found many times. The J gene is TRBJ2-6, the V gene TRBV28; D call uncertain. The CDR3 runs 14 residues. Germline V gene lookup returns CDR1 MDHEN and CDR2 SYDVKM. Trimming took 7 bases from V and 0 from J, leaving 7 bases between them. The CDR3 protein is CASTRISGANVLTF. As DNA, the CDR3 is TGTGCCAGCACCAGAATCTCTGGGGCCAACGTCCTGACTTTC.

V and J are TRBV3-1 and TRBJ1-2, with D possibly TRBD1 on 5 matching bases. This CDR3 is 16 amino acids long. The V gene lost 4 bases and the J gene lost 8 bases, with 23 bases spanning the gap. The germline V gene has CDR1 LGHDT and CDR2 YNNKEL (reference sequence). CDR3 nucleotides: TGTGCCAGCAGCCTTCGGGACGGACTACCCCCCTACGGCTACACCTTC. It translates to CASSLRDGLPPYGYTF.

This clonotype was counted many times. This rearrangement joins TRBV4-1 to TRBJ1-6; no clear D. V was trimmed by 0 bases and J by 6 bases, leaving 9 bases between them. Per the germline V gene, CDR1 is MGHRA and CDR2 is YSYEKL. This CDR3 is built from 15 residues. For the CDR3, the DNA is TGCGCCAGCAGCCAAGATGCAGGAAGTAATTCACCCCTCCACTTT. It translates to CASSQDAGSNSPLHF.

The V gene is TRBV6-6, the J gene TRBJ1-1; D uncertain. V lost 9 bases and J lost 8, with 13 bases in between. Germline loops: CDR1 MNHNY, CDR2 SVGAGI (reference sequence). CDR3 size: 11 residues. CDR3 DNA sequence: TGTGCCAGTCAAGCGTCCTGGGAAGCTTTCTTT. Protein product: CASQASWEAFF.

The CDR3 is CASSLVSLGQETQYF. The CDR3 DNA is TGTGCCAGCAGCTTAGTCAGCCTGGGTCAAGAGACCCAGTACTTC. The genes are TRBV7-9 and TRBJ2-5, with D unresolved. Trimming removed 1 base at V and 2 bases at J, with 11 bases between. The CDR3 loop spans 15 amino acids. In germline, CDR1 is SEHNR, CDR2 FQNEAQ (reference sequence).

V is TRBV29-1 and J is TRBJ2-7; D gene unclear. With 4 bases removed from V and 3 bases from J, the gap between germline ends came to 10 bases. Germline values: CDR1 SQVTM, CDR2 ANQGSEA. The length of the CDR3 is 12 residues. This chain's CDR3 is CSVGPSDYEQYF. The CDR3 nucleotides read TGCAGCGTTGGGCCTAGTGACTACGAGCAGTACTTC.

A few counts support this clonotype. The V call is TRBV6-2 or TRBV6-3, the J call TRBJ2-1, with D tentatively TRBD2 (5 bases). V lost 4 bases and J 9 bases, leaving 16 bases between the germline ends. Germline CDR1 MNHEY, CDR2 SVGEGT. CDR3 length equals 14 residues. In DNA form, the CDR3 reads TGTGCCAGCAGTTTCCACGCTAGCACAGCTGAGCAGTTCTTC. Protein product: CASSFHASTAEQFF.

The table lists this clonotype with a few counts. The V call is TRBV5-1, the J call TRBJ2-1; tentative D call: TRBD2 (6 bases). The CDR3 length is 13 residues. V shed 4 bases and J shed 3 bases, with 8 bases lying between them. Looked up from germline, CDR1 is SGHRS and CDR2 is YFSETQ. The DNA for the CDR3 is TGCGCCAGCAGCGAGGACTACTACAATGAGCAGTTCTTC. It specifies CASSEDYYNEQFF.

In nucleotides, the CDR3 is TGTGCCAGCAGTTTAGGGGGCCTTAGGGATACGCAGTATTTT. Its protein product is CASSLGGLRDTQYF. The chain links TRBV12-3 or TRBV12-4 to TRBJ2-3; D may be TRBD1 (5 bases). This CDR3 region has 14 residues. The ends were cut back, 1 base at V and 6 bases at J, with 11 bases in the middle.

Only a few counts were recorded for this clonotype. The V call is TRBV10-3, the J call TRBJ2-5; 7 positions agree with TRBD2. V lost 4 bases, J lost 4 bases, and 9 bases stayed unmatched. Per the germline V gene, CDR1 is ENHRY and CDR2 is SYGVKD. The CDR3 runs to 15 residues. CDR3 in amino acids: CAISGLFAGAETQYF. The CDR3 DNA sequence: TGTGCCATCAGTGGGTTGTTTGCGGGAGCAGAGACCCAGTACTTC.

The chain uses TRBV6-1 and TRBJ1-2; tentatively, D is TRBD1 (6 bases). Germline assignment: CDR1 MNHNS and CDR2 SASEGT. CDR3 length equals 14 residues. The V and J ends lost 2 bases and 7 bases respectively, with 14 bases between them. DNA of the CDR3: TGTGCCAGCAGTGAATATCCCAGGGGAGGTGGCTACACCTTC. As protein: CASSEYPRGGGYTF.

This clonotype has a handful of counts. The chain combines TRBV9 with TRBJ1-2, with D possibly matching TRBD1 (6 bases). Trimming cost V 0 bases and J 5 bases, with 17 bases left between them. Per germline, CDR1 SGDLS and CDR2 YYNGEE. This CDR3 is 16 amino acids long. The chain's CDR3 is CASSVAADSPSYGYTF. DNA of the CDR3: TGTGCCAGCAGCGTAGCTGCGGACAGCCCGAGTTATGGCTACACCTTC.

This clonotype has a count of ten or more. The chain joins TRBV29-1 to TRBJ1-1; TRBD1 matches 9 bases. There are 12 residues in the CDR3. Germline assignment: CDR1 SQVTM and CDR2 ANQGSEA. The J segment lost 5 bases and the V segment lost 5 bases, leaving 3 bases of the junction unmatched. The CDR3, as DNA: TGCAGCGTTAGGACAGGGGATACTGAAGCTTTCTTT. This translates into CSVRTGDTEAFF.

This clonotype was counted ten times or more. This chain links TRBV12-3 or TRBV12-4 with TRBJ2-3, with 12 bases identical to TRBD2. CDR3 length equals 16 residues. Trimming removed 5 bases from V and 2 bases from J; junction bases left unmatched: 5. CDR3 coding DNA: TGTGCCAGCAGTCAACTAGCGGGGGGCGACACAGATACGCAGTATTTT. Translating it yields CASSQLAGGDTDTQYF.

The gene calls are TRBV5-1 and TRBJ1-1; D gene unclear. Trimming pared 5 bases from V and 0 bases from J, leaving 14 bases between. Per germline, CDR1 SGHRS and CDR2 YFSETQ. This CDR3 contains 15 residues. The CDR3 sequence: CASRPRSQMNTEAFF. CDR3 DNA sequence: TGCGCCAGCAGGCCAAGGTCCCAAATGAACACTGAAGCTTTCTTT.

This clonotype was found a few times. The rearrangement joins TRBV6-5 to TRBJ2-1, with TRBD2 matching 10 bases. The V and J ends lost 2 bases and 9 bases, in that order; junction bases with no gene match: 7. The CDR3 is 15 residues long. Germline CDR1 reads MNHEY; CDR2 reads SVGAGI. The CDR3 nucleotides read TGTGCCAGCAGTTACGTCCTAGCGGGGGAGGCTGAGCAGTTCTTC. Protein: CASSYVLAGEAEQFF.

The CDR3 DNA sequence: TGTGCCAGCAGTCCCGGGACAGGGATGTTGAAACTGTTTTTT. Protein product: CASSPGTGMLKLFF. The chain links TRBV5-6 to TRBJ1-4, with 9 bases fitting TRBD1. After removal of 5 bases from V and 11 bases from J, the junction contained 10 bases not matched to a gene. This CDR3 region has 14 residues. CDR1 and CDR2 (germline): SGHDT, YYEEEE.

This clonotype was recorded many times. The chain combines TRBV10-2 with TRBJ2-3; 7 bases line up with TRBD2. There are 17 residues in the CDR3. The J segment lost 2 bases and the V segment lost 0 bases, leaving 8 bases of the junction unmatched. Germline V gives CDR1 WSHSY, CDR2 SAAADI. The CDR3 bases are TGCGCCAGCAGTGAGTCTTTGGGCGGGGGAATCACAGATACGCAGTATTTT. Amino acids: CASSESLGGGITDTQYF.

This chain links TRBV20-1 with TRBJ2-7; TRBD1 matches 8 bases. Per germline, CDR1 DFQATT and CDR2 SNEGSKA (reference sequence). J was trimmed by 4 bases and V by 6 bases; bases with no gene match: 8. The CDR3 is made up of 13 amino acids. CDR3 residues: CSARQGASYEQYF. CDR3 coding DNA: TGCAGTGCCAGGCAGGGGGCGAGTTACGAGCAGTACTTC.

The V call is TRBV6-2 or TRBV6-3, the J call TRBJ2-5; 7 nucleotides agree with TRBD2. Germline V lookup: CDR1 MNHEY, CDR2 SVGEGT. V lost 4 bases to trimming and J lost 2 bases; unmatched junction nucleotides: 13. The CDR3 is 17 residues long. In DNA, the CDR3 is TGTGCCAGCAGTTCCCCCCTCGCGGGAGTAGGTCAAGAGACCCAGTACTTC. Protein sequence: CASSSPLAGVGQETQYF.

This clonotype has ten or more counts. The chain combines TRBV21-1 with TRBJ1-2; TRBD1 is the table's D call and was not checked against the DNA. TRBV21-1 is tagged as a pseudogene. This CDR3 is built from 14 residues. CDR3 sequence: CASSTLDSNYGYTF. For the CDR3, the DNA is TGTGCCAGCAGCACCCTGGACAGTAACTATGGCTACACCTTC.

This clonotype has just a few counts. The chain is built from TRBV12-3 or TRBV12-4 and TRBJ2-3; 10 positions agree with TRBD2. The V gene end was trimmed by 6 bases and the J gene end by 6 bases; junction bases not matched to a gene: 12. The CDR3 is 16 amino acids. The CDR3 DNA is TGTGCCAGCAGCCAGCTTCTAGCGGGAGCAGCGGATACGCAGTATTTT. Protein product: CASSQLLAGAADTQYF.

The chain uses TRBV11-1 and TRBJ2-1, with 11 nucleotides matching TRBD2. J lost 5 bases, V lost 6 bases, and 21 bases had no gene match. Germline CDR1 and CDR2: SGHAT and FQDESV (reference sequence). The length of the CDR3 is 20 residues. The CDR3 DNA is TGTGCCAGCAGTCCCCTCTTAGTATCCGAGGGGGGACTAGCGGACAATGAGCAGTTCTTC. Translating it yields CASSPLLVSEGGLADNEQFF.